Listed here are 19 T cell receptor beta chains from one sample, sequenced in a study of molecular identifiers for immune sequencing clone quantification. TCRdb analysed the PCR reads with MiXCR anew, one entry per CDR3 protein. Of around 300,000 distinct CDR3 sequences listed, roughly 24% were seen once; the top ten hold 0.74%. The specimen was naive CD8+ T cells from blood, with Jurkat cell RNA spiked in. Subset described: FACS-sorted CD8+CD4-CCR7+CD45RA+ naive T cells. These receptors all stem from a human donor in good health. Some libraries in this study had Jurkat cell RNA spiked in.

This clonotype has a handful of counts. CDR3 region: CASRTPGPAYPPGELFF. The CDR3 DNA follows: TGTGCCAGCCGAACTCCGGGACCGGCGTATCCCCCCGGGGAGCTGTTTTTT. J is TRBJ2-2 and V is TRBV27, with D perhaps given as TRBD1 or TRBD2 (5 bases each). The CDR3 sequence is 17 residues long. The germline V and J ends were trimmed by 8 bases and 6 bases, with 25 bases remaining between them. CDR1 and CDR2 from the germline V gene are MNHEY and SMNVEV (reference sequence).

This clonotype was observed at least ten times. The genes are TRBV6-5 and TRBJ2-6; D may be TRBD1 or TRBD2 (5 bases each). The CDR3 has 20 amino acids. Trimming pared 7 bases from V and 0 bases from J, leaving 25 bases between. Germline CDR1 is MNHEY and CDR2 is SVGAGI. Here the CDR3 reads CASTWGMIGVANSGANVLTF. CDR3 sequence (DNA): TGTGCCAGCACCTGGGGGATGATTGGCGTAGCTAACTCTGGGGCCAACGTCCTGACTTTC.

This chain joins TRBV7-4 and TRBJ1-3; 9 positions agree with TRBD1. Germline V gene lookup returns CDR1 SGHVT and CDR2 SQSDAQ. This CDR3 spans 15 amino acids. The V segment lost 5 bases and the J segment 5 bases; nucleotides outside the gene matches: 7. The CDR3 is CASSPGQGKRNTIYF. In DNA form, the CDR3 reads TGTGCCAGCAGCCCGGGACAGGGAAAACGAAACACCATATATTTT.

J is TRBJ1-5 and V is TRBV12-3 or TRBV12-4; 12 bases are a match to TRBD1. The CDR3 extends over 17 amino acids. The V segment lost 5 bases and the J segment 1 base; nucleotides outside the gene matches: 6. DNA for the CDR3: TGTGCCAGCAGTGTCGGGACAGGGGGCGAAAGCAATCAGCCCCAGCATTTT. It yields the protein CASSVGTGGESNQPQHF.

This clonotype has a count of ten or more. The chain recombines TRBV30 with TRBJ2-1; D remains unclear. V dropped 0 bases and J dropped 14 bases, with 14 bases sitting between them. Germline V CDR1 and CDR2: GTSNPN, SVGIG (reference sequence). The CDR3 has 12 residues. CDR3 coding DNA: TGTGCCTGGAGTGTTGTGGGCCCGGAAGAGTTCTTC. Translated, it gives CAWSVVGPEEFF.

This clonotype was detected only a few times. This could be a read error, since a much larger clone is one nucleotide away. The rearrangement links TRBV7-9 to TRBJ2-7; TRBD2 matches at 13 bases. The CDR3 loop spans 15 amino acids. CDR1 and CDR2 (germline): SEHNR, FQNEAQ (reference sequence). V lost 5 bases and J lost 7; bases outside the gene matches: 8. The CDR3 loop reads CASSLGLAGVEEQYF. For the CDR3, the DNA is TGTGCCAGCAGCCTCGGACTAGCGGGAGTGGAAGAGCAGTACTTC.

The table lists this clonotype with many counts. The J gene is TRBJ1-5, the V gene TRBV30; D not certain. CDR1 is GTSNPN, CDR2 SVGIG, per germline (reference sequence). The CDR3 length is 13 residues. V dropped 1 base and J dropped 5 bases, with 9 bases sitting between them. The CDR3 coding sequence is TGTGCCTGGAGTGAAACAGCACATCAGCCCCAGCATTTT. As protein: CAWSETAHQPQHF.

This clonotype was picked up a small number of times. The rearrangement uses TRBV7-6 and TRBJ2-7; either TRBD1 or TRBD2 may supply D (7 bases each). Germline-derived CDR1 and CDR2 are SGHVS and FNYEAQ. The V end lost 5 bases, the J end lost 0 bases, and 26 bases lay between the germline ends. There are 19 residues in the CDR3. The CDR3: CASSPIGTAELAASYEQYF. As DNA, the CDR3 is TGTGCCAGCAGCCCCATCGGGACAGCTGAGCTAGCGGCCTCCTACGAGCAGTACTTC. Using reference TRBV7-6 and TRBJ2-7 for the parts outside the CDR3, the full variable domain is GAGVSQSPRYKVTKRGQDVALRCDPISGHVSLYWYRQALGQGPEFLTYFNYEAQQDKSGLPNDRFSAERPEGSISTLTIQRTEQRDSAMYRCASSPIGTAELAASYEQYFGPGTRLTVT.

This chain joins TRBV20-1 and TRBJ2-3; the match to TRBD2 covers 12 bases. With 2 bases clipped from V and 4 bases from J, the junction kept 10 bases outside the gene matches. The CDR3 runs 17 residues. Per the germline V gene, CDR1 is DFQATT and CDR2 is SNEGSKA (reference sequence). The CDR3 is CSARPTSGGMVSDTQYF. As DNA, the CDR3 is TGCAGTGCTAGACCAACTAGCGGGGGGATGGTGTCAGATACGCAGTATTTT.

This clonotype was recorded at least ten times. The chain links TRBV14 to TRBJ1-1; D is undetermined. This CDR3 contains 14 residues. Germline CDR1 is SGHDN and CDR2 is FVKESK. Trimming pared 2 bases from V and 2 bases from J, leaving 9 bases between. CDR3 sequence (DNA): TGTGCCAGCAGCCAAAGCGGCAGCAACACTGAAGCTTTCTTT. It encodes CASSQSGSNTEAFF.

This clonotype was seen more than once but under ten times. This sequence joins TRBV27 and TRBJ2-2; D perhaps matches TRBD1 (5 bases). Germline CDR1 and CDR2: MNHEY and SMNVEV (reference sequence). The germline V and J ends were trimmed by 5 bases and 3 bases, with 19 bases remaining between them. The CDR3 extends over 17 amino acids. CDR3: CASSPITPTGHTGELFF. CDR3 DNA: TGTGCCAGCAGTCCCATCACCCCCACAGGACACACCGGGGAGCTGTTTTTT.

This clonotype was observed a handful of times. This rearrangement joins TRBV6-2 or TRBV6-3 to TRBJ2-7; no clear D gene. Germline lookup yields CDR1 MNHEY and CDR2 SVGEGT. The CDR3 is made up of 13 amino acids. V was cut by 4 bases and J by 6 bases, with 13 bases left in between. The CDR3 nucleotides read TGTGCCAGCAGTTCTGGGCTCCTTGGCGAGCAGTACTTC. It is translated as CASSSGLLGEQYF.

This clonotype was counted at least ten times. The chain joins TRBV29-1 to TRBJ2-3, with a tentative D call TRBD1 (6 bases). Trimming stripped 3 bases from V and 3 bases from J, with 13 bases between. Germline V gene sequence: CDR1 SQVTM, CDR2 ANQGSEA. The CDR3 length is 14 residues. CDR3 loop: CSVEYRGGTDTQYF. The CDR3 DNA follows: TGCAGCGTTGAGTACAGAGGGGGTACAGATACGCAGTATTTT.

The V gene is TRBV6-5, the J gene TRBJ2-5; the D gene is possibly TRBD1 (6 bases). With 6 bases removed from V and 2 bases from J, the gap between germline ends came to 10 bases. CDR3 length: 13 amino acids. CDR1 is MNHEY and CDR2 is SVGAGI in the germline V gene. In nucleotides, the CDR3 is TGTGCCAGCAGCCACGGGACACAAGAGACCCAGTACTTC. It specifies CASSHGTQETQYF.

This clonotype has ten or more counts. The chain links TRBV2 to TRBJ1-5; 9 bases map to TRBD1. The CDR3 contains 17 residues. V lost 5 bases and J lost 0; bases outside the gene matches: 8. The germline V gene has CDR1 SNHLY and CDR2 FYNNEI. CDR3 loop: CASSRTGERYSNQPQHF. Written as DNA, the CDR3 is TGTGCCAGCAGTAGGACAGGGGAGAGATATAGCAATCAGCCCCAGCATTTT.

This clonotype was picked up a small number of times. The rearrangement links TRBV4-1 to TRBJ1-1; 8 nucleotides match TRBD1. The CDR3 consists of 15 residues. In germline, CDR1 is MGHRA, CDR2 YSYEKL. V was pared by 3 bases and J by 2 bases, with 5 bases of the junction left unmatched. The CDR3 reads CASSQQTGVNTEAFF. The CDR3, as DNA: TGCGCCAGCAGCCAGCAGACAGGGGTTAACACTGAAGCTTTCTTT.

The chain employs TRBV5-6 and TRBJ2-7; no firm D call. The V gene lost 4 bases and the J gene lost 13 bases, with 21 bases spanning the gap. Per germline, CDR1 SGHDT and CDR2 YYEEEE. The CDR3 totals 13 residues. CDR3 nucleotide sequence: TGTGCCAGCAGCCTAAAAAGAACCTACGCGCAATACTTC. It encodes CASSLKRTYAQYF.

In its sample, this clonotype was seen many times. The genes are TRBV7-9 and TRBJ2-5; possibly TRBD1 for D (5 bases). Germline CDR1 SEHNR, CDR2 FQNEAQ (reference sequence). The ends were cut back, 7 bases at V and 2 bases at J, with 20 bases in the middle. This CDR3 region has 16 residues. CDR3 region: CASILGAANKQETQYF. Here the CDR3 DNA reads TGTGCCAGCATCCTTGGGGCAGCCAACAAACAAGAGACCCAGTACTTC.

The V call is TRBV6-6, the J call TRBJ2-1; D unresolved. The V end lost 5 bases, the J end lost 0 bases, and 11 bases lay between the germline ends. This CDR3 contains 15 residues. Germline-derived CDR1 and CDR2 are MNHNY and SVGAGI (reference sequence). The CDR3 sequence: CASSHALSSYNEQFF. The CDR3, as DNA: TGTGCCAGCAGTCACGCACTTAGCTCCTACAATGAGCAGTTCTTC.